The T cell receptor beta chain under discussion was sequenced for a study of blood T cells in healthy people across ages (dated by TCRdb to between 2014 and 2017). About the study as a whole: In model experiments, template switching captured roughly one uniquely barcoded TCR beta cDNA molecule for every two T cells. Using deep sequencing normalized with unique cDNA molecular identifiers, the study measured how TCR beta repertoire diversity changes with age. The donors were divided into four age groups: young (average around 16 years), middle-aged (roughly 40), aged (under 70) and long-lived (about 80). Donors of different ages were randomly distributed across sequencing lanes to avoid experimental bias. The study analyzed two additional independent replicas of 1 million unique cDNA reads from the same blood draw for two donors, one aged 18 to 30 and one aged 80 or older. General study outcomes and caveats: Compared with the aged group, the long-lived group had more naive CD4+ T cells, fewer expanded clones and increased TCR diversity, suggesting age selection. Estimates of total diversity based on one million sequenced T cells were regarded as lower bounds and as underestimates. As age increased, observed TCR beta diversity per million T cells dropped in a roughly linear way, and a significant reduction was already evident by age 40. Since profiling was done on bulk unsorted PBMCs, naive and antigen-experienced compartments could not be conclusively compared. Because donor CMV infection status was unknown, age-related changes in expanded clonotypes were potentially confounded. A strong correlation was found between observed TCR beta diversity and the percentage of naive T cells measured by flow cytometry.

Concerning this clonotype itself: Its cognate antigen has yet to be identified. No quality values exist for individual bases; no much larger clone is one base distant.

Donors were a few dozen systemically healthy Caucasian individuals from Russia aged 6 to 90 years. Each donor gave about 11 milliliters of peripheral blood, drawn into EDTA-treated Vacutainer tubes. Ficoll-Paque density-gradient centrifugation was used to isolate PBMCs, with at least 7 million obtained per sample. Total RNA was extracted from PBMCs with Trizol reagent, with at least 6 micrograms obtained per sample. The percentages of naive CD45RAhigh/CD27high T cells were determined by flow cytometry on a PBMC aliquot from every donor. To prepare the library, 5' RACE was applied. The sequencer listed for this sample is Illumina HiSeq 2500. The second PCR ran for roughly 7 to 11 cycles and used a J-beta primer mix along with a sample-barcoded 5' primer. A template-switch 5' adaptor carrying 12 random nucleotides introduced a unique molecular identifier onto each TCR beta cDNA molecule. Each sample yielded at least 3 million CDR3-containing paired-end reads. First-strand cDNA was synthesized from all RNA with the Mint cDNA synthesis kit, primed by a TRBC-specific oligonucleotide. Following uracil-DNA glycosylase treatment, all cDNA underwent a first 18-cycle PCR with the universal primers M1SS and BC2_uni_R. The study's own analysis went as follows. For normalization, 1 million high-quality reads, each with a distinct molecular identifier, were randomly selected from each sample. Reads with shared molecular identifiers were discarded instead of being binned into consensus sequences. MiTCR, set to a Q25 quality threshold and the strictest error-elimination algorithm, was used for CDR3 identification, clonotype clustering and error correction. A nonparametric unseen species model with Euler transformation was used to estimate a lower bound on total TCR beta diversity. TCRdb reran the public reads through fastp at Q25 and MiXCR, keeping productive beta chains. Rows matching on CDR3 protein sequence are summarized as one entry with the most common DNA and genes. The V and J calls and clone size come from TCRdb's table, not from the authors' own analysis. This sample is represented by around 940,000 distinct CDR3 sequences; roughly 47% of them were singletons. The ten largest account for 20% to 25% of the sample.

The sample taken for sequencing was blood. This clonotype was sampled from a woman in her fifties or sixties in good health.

DNA sequence: TGTGCCAGCACCCTAGGGGCACCCTACGAGCAGTACTTC. It translates as CASTLGAPYEQYF. Recombination linked TRBV11-2 to TRBJ2-7; the D gene is perhaps TRBD1, from 5 matching bases. The germline V gene specifies SGHAT as CDR1 and FQNNGV as CDR2. The CDR3 runs 13 amino acids, cysteine and phenylalanine included. Just CDR3 DNA is preserved here, 39 bases in frame from base 1. V is clipped by 7 bases and J by 2 bases, and the sequence between their germline boundaries is 12 bases long.